This passage covers 31 T cell receptor beta chains from one sample sequenced in a study of blood T cell repertoires in COVID-19. TCRdb's copy holds only in-frame clones and misses some; the assay was immunoSEQ multiplex PCR. The repertoire holds about 210,000 clones, with roughly 82% as singletons. The sample comprised PBMCs or T cells enriched from blood (not recorded which). The receptor source for this set is a man in his forties with acute COVID-19.

The chain joins TRBV10-2 to TRBJ1-1, with no clear D. There are 12 residues in the CDR3. Germline CDR1 reads WSHSY; CDR2 reads SAAADI. V was clipped by 5 bases and J by 7 bases, with 11 bases between them. The chain's CDR3 is CASSITVFEAFF. The CDR3 DNA sequence: TGCGCCAGCAGTATCACGGTTTTTGAAGCTTTCTTT.

J is TRBJ2-1 and V is TRBV10-3; TRBD2 matches at 9 bases. Germline V gene data show CDR1 as ENHRY and CDR2 as SYGVKD. Trimming took 8 bases from V and 2 from J; bases not matched to a gene: 7. The CDR3 has 15 residues. The CDR3, as DNA: TGTGCCATCTCCGAGGGCGGGAGGGCCTACAATGAGCAGTTCTTC. This translates into CAISEGGRAYNEQFF.

The V call is TRBV7-3, the J call TRBJ2-7; tentatively, D is TRBD1 (5 bases). Trimming removed 5 bases at V and 3 bases at J, with 17 bases between. Germline CDR1 reads SGHTA; CDR2 reads FQGTGA. This CDR3 contains 15 residues. As DNA, the CDR3 is TGTGCCAGCAGCGTTTCAGGGTACCCAAACTACGAGCAGTACTTC. This sequence encodes CASSVSGYPNYEQYF.

V gene TRBV18 combines with J gene TRBJ2-7; TRBD1 is a possible D gene (6 bases). The germline V and J ends were trimmed by 0 bases and 2 bases, with 17 bases remaining between them. The CDR3 contains 17 residues. Germline-derived CDR1 and CDR2 are KGHSH and LQKENI. CDR3 sequence reads: CASSPPAPRDKAYEQYF. The CDR3 DNA follows: TGTGCCAGCTCACCACCAGCCCCCCGGGACAAGGCCTACGAGCAGTACTTC. The whole variable domain, filled in from reference TRBV18 and TRBJ2-7, reads NAGVMQNPRHLVRRRGQEARLRCSPMKGHSHVYWYRQLPEEGLKFMVYLQKENIIDESGMPKERFSAEFPKEGPSILRIQQVVRGDSAAYFCASSPPAPRDKAYEQYFGPGTRLTVT.

The chain joins TRBV15 to TRBJ1-1; D is undetermined. Germline V gives CDR1 LNHNV, CDR2 YYDKDF (reference sequence). Trimming left V 0 bases short and J 11 bases short, with 16 bases between. This CDR3 region has 14 residues. The CDR3 spells CATSREGVSPGAFF. CDR3 DNA sequence: TGTGCCACCAGCAGAGAAGGTGTTTCACCCGGGGCTTTCTTT.

This chain joins TRBV30 and TRBJ2-7, with a tentative D call TRBD1 (6 bases). V shed 0 bases and J shed 6 bases, with 12 bases lying between them. CDR3 length equals 13 residues. The germline gives CDR1 GTSNPN, CDR2 SVGIG (reference sequence). CDR3 nucleotides: TGTGCCTGGAGTGTGGATGCCAGGGGCGAGCAGTACTTC. It codes for CAWSVDARGEQYF.

This chain joins TRBV28 and TRBJ1-1; possibly TRBD1 for D (6 bases). V gave up 8 bases and J gave up 1 base, with 14 bases separating them. The CDR3 runs 14 residues. Germline V gene sequence: CDR1 MDHEN, CDR2 SYDVKM. DNA for the CDR3: TGTGCCAGCCTTACTAGAGGGGGGAACACTGAAGCTTTCTTT. Translated: CASLTRGGNTEAFF.

This chain uses TRBV30 with TRBJ1-5; D is perhaps TRBD1 (5 bases). This CDR3 has 14 residues. CDR1 and CDR2 (germline): GTSNPN, SVGIG (reference sequence). The V gene lost 3 bases and the J gene lost 2 bases, with 11 bases spanning the gap. CDR3 nucleotides: TGTGCCTGGAGCCAGACAGCGCGCAATCAGCCCCAGCATTTT. It translates to CAWSQTARNQPQHF.

The chain is built from TRBV6-5 and TRBJ1-5; 8 nucleotides line up with TRBD1. Germline V gives CDR1 MNHEY, CDR2 SVGAGI. Unmatched junction bases numbered 3, after V lost 4 bases and J lost 1 base. This CDR3 is 15 amino acids long. The CDR3 DNA reads TGTGCCAGCAGTTTGGACAGGGCGAGCAATCAGCCCCAGCATTTT. This translates into CASSLDRASNQPQHF.

The CDR3 loop reads CAISDRSFGYEQYF. DNA for the CDR3: TGTGCCATCAGTGACCGGTCTTTTGGTTACGAGCAGTACTTC. V and J are TRBV10-3 and TRBJ2-7; D is ambiguous. V was trimmed by 3 bases and J by 4 bases, leaving 13 bases between them. Germline lookup yields CDR1 ENHRY and CDR2 SYGVKD. This CDR3 has 14 residues.

The chain has TRBV6-1 and TRBJ2-3; TRBD2 aligns across 8 bases. Germline CDR1 and CDR2: MNHNS and SASEGT. The CDR3 covers 17 residues. With V trimmed by 2 bases and J by 2 bases, 9 bases remained unmatched. The chain's CDR3 is CASSETPGGGVTDTQYF. The CDR3 coding sequence is TGTGCCAGCAGTGAAACCCCGGGAGGGGGAGTCACAGATACGCAGTATTTT.

The chain recombines TRBV27 with TRBJ2-5; D is possibly TRBD2 (6 bases). Trimming shortened V by 5 bases and J by 9 bases, and 25 bases separated the two germline ends. The germline gives CDR1 MNHEY, CDR2 SMNVEV (reference sequence). The length of the CDR3 is 16 residues. The CDR3 loop reads CASSPLGGASWRAQYF. The CDR3 DNA sequence: TGTGCCAGCAGTCCTTTGGGGGGAGCCTCCTGGAGAGCCCAGTACTTC.

The V call is TRBV5-6, the J call TRBJ1-2; D may be TRBD1 (5 bases). The CDR3 has 12 residues. CDR1 is SGHDT and CDR2 is YYEEEE in the germline V gene. V was trimmed by 2 bases and J by 6 bases, leaving 8 bases between them. The CDR3 bases are TGTGCCAGCAGCTTTGGAGGGGATGGCTACACCTTC. It translates to CASSFGGDGYTF.

This clone was seen only once. The gene calls are TRBV2 and TRBJ1-2; TRBD1 agrees at 8 bases. The junction had 8 bases not matched to a gene; V was cut back by 7 bases and J by 4 bases. CDR3 length: 14 residues. Per the germline V gene, CDR1 is SNHLY and CDR2 is FYNNEI. This CDR3 reads CASTPTGGSYGYTF. DNA of the CDR3: TGTGCCAGCACCCCTACAGGGGGTAGCTATGGCTACACCTTC.

The rearrangement joins TRBV19 to TRBJ2-4, with D perhaps TRBD2 (5 bases). This CDR3 has 15 residues. Germline values: CDR1 LNHDA, CDR2 SQIVND (reference sequence). V lost 1 base and J lost 1, with 8 bases in between. CDR3 protein: CASSIGGIAKNIQYF. The CDR3 region has the DNA TGTGCCAGTAGTATAGGAGGGATCGCCAAAAACATTCAGTACTTC.

The chain combines TRBV7-8 with TRBJ2-1; D might be TRBD1 (6 bases). Germline V lookup: CDR1 SGHVS, CDR2 FQNEAQ. Trimming stripped 5 bases from V and 4 bases from J, with 15 bases between. The CDR3 has 15 residues. CDR3 bases: TGTGCCAGCAGCCCTAGGTTCGGACAGTACAATGAGCAGTTCTTC. Amino acids: CASSPRFGQYNEQFF.

The chain uses TRBV9 and TRBJ1-1; D call uncertain. Germline loops: CDR1 SGDLS, CDR2 YYNGEE. This CDR3 region has 13 residues. Trimming pared 2 bases from V and 3 bases from J, leaving 8 bases between. CDR3 nucleotides: TGTGCCAGCAGCGTTCCCTCAGACACTGAAGCTTTCTTT. Amino acids: CASSVPSDTEAFF.

The chain is built from TRBV10-3 and TRBJ1-2; D might be TRBD1 (6 bases). Germline CDR1 is ENHRY and CDR2 is SYGVKD. V was pared by 6 bases and J by 8 bases, with 16 bases between. The CDR3 has 13 residues. This chain's CDR3 is CAISDNRDGGYTF. The DNA for the CDR3 is TGTGCCATCAGCGATAACAGGGACGGAGGCTACACCTTC.

This rearrangement joins TRBV7-6 to TRBJ2-2, with 9 bases aligning to TRBD1. The J segment lost 6 bases and the V segment lost 3 bases, leaving 5 bases of the junction unmatched. The V gene's germline CDR1 is SGHVS and CDR2 FNYEAQ. This CDR3 is 15 amino acids long. The CDR3 DNA sequence: TGTGCCAGCAGCTTCAGGGACAGGGAACCCGGGGAGCTGTTTTTT. It translates to CASSFRDREPGELFF. Full variable domain (outside the CDR3, taken from reference TRBV7-6 and TRBJ2-2): GAGVSQSPRYKVTKRGQDVALRCDPISGHVSLYWYRQALGQGPEFLTYFNYEAQQDKSGLPNDRFSAERPEGSISTLTIQRTEQRDSAMYRCASSFRDREPGELFFGEGSRLTVL.

The chain recombines TRBV5-1 with TRBJ2-2; 7 bases match TRBD1. CDR3 length equals 14 residues. Germline CDR1 reads SGHRS; CDR2 reads YFSETQ. Trimming cost V 4 bases and J 6 bases; bases outside gene matches: 6. The CDR3 DNA reads as TGCGCCAGCAGCAAAATGGACAGGTCCGGGGAGCTGTTTTTT. Translation: CASSKMDRSGELFF.

The V and J genes are TRBV7-8 and TRBJ2-3, with TRBD2 matching 10 bases. The CDR3 covers 16 residues. Germline CDR1 reads SGHVS; CDR2 reads FQNEAQ. V lost 3 bases, J lost 2 bases, and 5 bases stayed unmatched. CDR3 amino acids: CASSFTLAGDTDTQYF. The CDR3 bases are TGTGCCAGCAGCTTTACCCTAGCGGGAGACACAGATACGCAGTATTTT.

The chain carries TRBV19 and TRBJ1-5; D might be TRBD1 (5 bases). V lost 7 bases, J lost 1 base, and 17 bases lay in between. Germline V lookup: CDR1 LNHDA, CDR2 SQIVND (reference sequence). This CDR3 comprises 16 residues. Here the CDR3 DNA reads TGTGCCAGTACGAAAAAGGAGGGGTTGAGCAATCAGCCCCAGCATTTT. As protein: CASTKKEGLSNQPQHF.

The V gene is TRBV27, the J gene TRBJ2-7, with a possible D match to TRBD2 (5 bases). V lost 5 bases and J 4 bases, leaving 9 bases between the germline ends. This CDR3 has 12 residues. Germline V gives CDR1 MNHEY, CDR2 SMNVEV (reference sequence). The DNA for the CDR3 is TGTGCCAGCAGTCGGGGATCTTACGAGCAGTACTTC. This translates into CASSRGSYEQYF.

The genes are TRBV5-1 and TRBJ2-1; 8 bases map to TRBD2. Losses at the gene ends were 4 bases for V and 1 base for J; bases not matched to a gene: 4. CDR3 size: 15 residues. Germline-derived CDR1 and CDR2 are SGHRS and YFSETQ. This chain's CDR3 is CASSKASGSYNEQFF. For the CDR3, the DNA is TGCGCCAGCAGCAAGGCTAGCGGGTCCTACAATGAGCAGTTCTTC.

The chain couples TRBV7-2 to TRBJ1-2, with a weak D call TRBD1 (5 bases). The V end lost 4 bases, the J end lost 7 bases, and 13 bases lay between the germline ends. Germline V lookup: CDR1 SGHTA, CDR2 FQGNSA. The CDR3 is 13 residues long. CDR3 nucleotide sequence: TGTGCCAGCAGCTCGGACATTTGGGGTGGCTACACCTTC. It specifies CASSSDIWGGYTF.

V and J are TRBV28 and TRBJ1-2, with 8 nucleotides matching TRBD1. The CDR3 length is 12 residues. CDR1 is MDHEN, CDR2 SYDVKM, per germline. V shed 2 bases and J 8 bases; nucleotides not matched to a gene: 1. The CDR3 DNA reads as TGTGCCAGCAGTTTAGGACAGGGCGGCTACACCTTC. Protein product: CASSLGQGGYTF.

The CDR3 DNA reads TGTGCCAGCAGCCCCCGACTAGCGGGAGGTAGGCACAATGAGCAGTTCTTC. As protein: CASSPRLAGGRHNEQFF. This sequence joins TRBV7-2 and TRBJ2-1; 13 bases fit TRBD2. The CDR3 covers 17 residues. Looked up from germline, CDR1 is SGHTA and CDR2 is FQGNSA. Trimming took 5 bases from V and 5 from J; bases not matched to a gene: 9. Using reference TRBV7-2 and TRBJ2-1 for the parts outside the CDR3, the full variable domain is GAGVSQSPSNKVTEKGKDVELRCDPISGHTALYWYRQSLGQGLEFLIYFQGNSAPDKSGLPSDRFSAERTGGSVSTLTIQRTQQEDSAVYLCASSPRLAGGRHNEQFFGPGTRLTVL.

This chain connects TRBV7-9 to TRBJ1-6, with 8 nucleotides matching TRBD1. The length of the CDR3 is 14 residues. CDR1 and CDR2 from the germline V gene are SEHNR and FQNEAQ (reference sequence). J gave up 8 bases and V 6 bases, and 6 bases lay outside the gene matches. CDR3 bases: TGTGCCAGCAGTTTACAGGGGGTGGATTCACCCCTCCACTTT. Translating it yields CASSLQGVDSPLHF.

This clone was seen a few times. The V gene is TRBV9, the J gene TRBJ2-3; 7 nucleotides agree with TRBD2. The V and J ends lost 3 bases and 4 bases, in that order; junction bases with no gene match: 8. The CDR3 is 15 residues long. The germline gives CDR1 SGDLS, CDR2 YYNGEE. CDR3 sequence (DNA): TGTGCCAGCAGCGCCCGTCCCACTAGCGCAGATACGCAGTATTTT. This gives the protein CASSARPTSADTQYF.

This clone showed up just once. The chain combines TRBV3-1 (or the pseudogene TRBV3-2) with TRBJ1-1, with unresolved D. Per the germline V gene, CDR1 is LGHDT and CDR2 is YNNKEL (reference sequence). The CDR3 is made up of 12 amino acids. Trimming pared 8 bases from V and 3 bases from J, leaving 10 bases between. The CDR3 region has the DNA TGTGCCAGCGGGAGGATTTACACTGAAGCTTTCTTT. Protein: CASGRIYTEAFF.

V and J are TRBV6-5 and TRBJ2-7; tentatively, D is TRBD2 (6 bases). This CDR3 is built from 13 residues. With 5 bases removed from V and 7 bases from J, the gap between germline ends came to 15 bases. Germline assignment: CDR1 MNHEY and CDR2 SVGAGI. This chain's CDR3 is CASSPTLGGEQYF. The CDR3 DNA follows: TGTGCCAGCAGTCCCACATTGGGGGGTGAGCAGTACTTC.